Given below is one TCR beta chain in context. Assay used: immunoSEQ multiplex PCR; TCRdb lists only in-frame clones, some missing. Among around 450,000 clones listed, nearly 90% were seen once. This sample is drawn from a study of blood T cell repertoires in COVID-19. CDR3 size: 15 residues. CDR1 is SQVTM and CDR2 is ANQGSEA in the germline V gene. The junction had 7 bases not matched to a gene; V was cut back by 4 bases and J by 3 bases. This TCR derives from a woman under 30 with acute COVID-19. The V gene is TRBV29-1, the J gene TRBJ2-1; 9 positions agree with TRBD1. Material: PBMCs or T cells enriched from blood (not recorded which). This CDR3 reads CSVVLPGQGYNEQFF. The CDR3 nucleotides read TGCAGCGTTGTCCTCCCGGGACAGGGCTACAATGAGCAGTTCTTC.